What follows are 25 T cell receptor beta chains derived from one specimen sequenced in a study of CD8 T cells in Susac syndrome. RNA totalling about 0.45 to 1 ug underwent reverse transcription with random hexamers. Via MiXCR, TCRdb re-called the immunoSEQ multiplex PCR reads, giving one row per CDR3 protein. The sample includes 90,000 to 150,000 distinct CDR3 sequences, 85% to 95% of them seen just once. The source material was CD8+ T cells from PBMCs. All receptors come from a human donor in good health.

The sample holds one count of this clonotype. The CDR3 sequence is CASSLIGPPGVEAFF. CDR3 in DNA: TGTGCCAGCAGCTTGATCGGTCCCCCTGGAGTAGAAGCTTTCTTT. The rearrangement joins TRBV7-2 to TRBJ1-1; D not certain. CDR3 length: 15 amino acids. V was pared by 3 bases and J by 8 bases, with 19 bases between. Germline V gene lookup returns CDR1 SGHTA and CDR2 FQGNSA.

The chain has TRBV20-1 and TRBJ2-3; 9 bases map to TRBD2. Germline V lookup: CDR1 DFQATT, CDR2 SNEGSKA (reference sequence). This CDR3 is built from 16 residues. V lost 2 bases, J lost 3 bases, and 9 bases stayed unmatched. CDR3 sequence (DNA): TGCAGTGCTAGACAACGGATCCTAGCGGGGACAGATACGCAGTATTTT. Translation gives CSARQRILAGTDTQYF.

This clonotype has just one count. The chain carries TRBV7-2 and TRBJ2-1, with TRBD2 as a possible D gene (5 bases). The CDR3 covers 15 residues. Germline-derived CDR1 and CDR2 are SGHTA and FQGNSA. V dropped 5 bases and J dropped 4 bases, with 15 bases sitting between them. Here the CDR3 DNA reads TGTGCCAGCAGCCCTGCAACGCGGGTATACAATGAGCAGTTCTTC. As protein: CASSPATRVYNEQFF.

This sequence joins TRBV20-1 and TRBJ2-1, with 12 bases aligning to TRBD2. The trim removed 1 base at V and 9 bases at J, leaving 1 base unmatched. The CDR3 loop spans 13 amino acids. In germline, CDR1 is DFQATT, CDR2 SNEGSKA (reference sequence). The CDR3 coding sequence is TGCAGTGCTAGAGTACTAGCGGGAGGTGAGCAGTTCTTC. It codes for CSARVLAGGEQFF.

The chain joins TRBV20-1 to TRBJ1-1, with D uncertain. Trimming shortened V by 3 bases and J by 0 bases, and 8 bases separated the two germline ends. CDR3 length equals 13 residues. The germline gives CDR1 DFQATT, CDR2 SNEGSKA (reference sequence). The CDR3 here is CSASAEVNTEAFF. The CDR3 DNA reads as TGCAGTGCTAGTGCGGAGGTGAACACTGAAGCTTTCTTT.

This chain uses TRBV7-9 with TRBJ1-1; 7 nucleotides line up with TRBD1. The ends lost 4 bases at V and 0 bases at J; junction bases unmatched: 8. This CDR3 region has 16 residues. From germline, CDR1 is SEHNR and CDR2 FQNEAQ (reference sequence). In DNA form, the CDR3 reads TGTGCCAGCAGCTCAGCGGGAGGGGGCTTGAACACTGAAGCTTTCTTT. Its translation: CASSSAGGGLNTEAFF.

The rearrangement joins TRBV6-1 to TRBJ2-3, with 7 nucleotides matching TRBD2. The CDR3 extends over 17 amino acids. The V gene's germline CDR1 is MNHNS and CDR2 SASEGT. V lost 7 bases to trimming and J lost 6 bases; unmatched junction nucleotides: 19. CDR3 in DNA: TGTGCCAGCACCCGAGCGGGGCTGGCCGGAAGATTCGATACGCAGTATTTT. This sequence encodes CASTRAGLAGRFDTQYF.

This chain joins TRBV7-9 and TRBJ2-1; tentatively, D is TRBD2 (7 bases). V gave up 5 bases and J gave up 8 bases, with 16 bases separating them. The CDR3 has 14 amino acids. The V gene's germline CDR1 is SEHNR and CDR2 FQNEAQ (reference sequence). The CDR3 DNA sequence: TGTGCCAGCAGCCCTGACGGGGGGCGGGATGAGCAGTTCTTC. Translation gives CASSPDGGRDEQFF.

This chain links TRBV4-2 with TRBJ1-2, with 9 positions matching TRBD1. With 4 bases clipped from V and 4 bases from J, the junction kept 4 bases outside the gene matches. The CDR3 covers 14 residues. The germline CDR1 and CDR2 sequences are LGHNA and YNFKEQ. CDR3 in amino acids: CASSPGTGIYGYTF. The CDR3 nucleotides read TGTGCCAGCAGCCCCGGGACAGGGATCTATGGCTACACCTTC.

The rearrangement joins TRBV5-1 to TRBJ2-7; D gene ambiguous. Trimming removed 0 bases at V and 5 bases at J, with 15 bases between. CDR1 is SGHRS, CDR2 YFSETQ, per germline. This CDR3 is 15 amino acids long. This CDR3 reads CASSLEDSRVHEQYF. In DNA form, the CDR3 reads TGCGCCAGCAGCTTGGAGGATAGTAGAGTCCACGAGCAGTACTTC.

The chain links TRBV7-6 to TRBJ2-7, with 9 bases matching TRBD1. V was pared by 2 bases and J by 3 bases, with 11 bases of the junction left unmatched. This CDR3 spans 17 amino acids. Germline values: CDR1 SGHVS, CDR2 FNYEAQ. CDR3 sequence reads: CASSLSSFRDRDYEQYF. CDR3 coding DNA: TGTGCCAGCAGCTTATCATCCTTCCGGGACAGGGACTACGAGCAGTACTTC. Looking up the rest from reference TRBV7-6 and TRBJ2-7 gives the full variable domain: GAGVSQSPRYKVTKRGQDVALRCDPISGHVSLYWYRQALGQGPEFLTYFNYEAQQDKSGLPNDRFSAERPEGSISTLTIQRTEQRDSAMYRCASSLSSFRDRDYEQYFGPGTRLTVT.

The genes are TRBV7-9 and TRBJ2-7; D is possibly TRBD1 (5 bases). The V end lost 5 bases, the J end lost 6 bases, and 17 bases lay between the germline ends. The CDR3 is made up of 14 amino acids. The germline V gene encodes CDR1 SEHNR and CDR2 FQNEAQ (reference sequence). Here the CDR3 DNA reads TGTGCCAGCAGCACCGGCGTGGCAGGGTTCGAGCAGTACTTC. Residues: CASSTGVAGFEQYF.

The rearrangement uses TRBV7-2 and TRBJ2-7; weak D call: TRBD2 (5 bases). V shed 0 bases and J shed 2 bases, with 11 bases lying between them. Germline assignment: CDR1 SGHTA and CDR2 FQGNSA. The CDR3 loop spans 15 amino acids. Written as DNA, the CDR3 is TGTGCCAGCAGCTTAGCTACTAGTGACGCCTACGAGCAGTACTTC. Protein: CASSLATSDAYEQYF.

The chain recombines TRBV6-1 with TRBJ1-3; 8 bases agree with TRBD1. V gave up 5 bases and J gave up 4 bases; unmatched junction bases: 13. Per the germline V gene, CDR1 is MNHNS and CDR2 is SASEGT. The CDR3 runs 17 residues. The CDR3 is CASSPDPGGLKGNTIYF. The CDR3 bases are TGTGCCAGCAGTCCCGACCCAGGGGGCCTAAAGGGAAACACCATATATTTT.

The rearrangement joins TRBV4-2 to TRBJ2-2; D not resolved. Trimming removed 2 bases at V and 3 bases at J, with 10 bases between. The CDR3 runs 15 residues. The germline gives CDR1 LGHNA, CDR2 YNFKEQ. CDR3 nucleotide sequence: TGTGCCAGCAGCCAATTAGAGGCAGACACCGGGGAGCTGTTTTTT. It codes for CASSQLEADTGELFF.

The rearrangement uses TRBV14 and TRBJ1-6; weak D call: TRBD1 (5 bases). Germline values: CDR1 SGHDN, CDR2 FVKESK. The CDR3 length is 15 residues. Trimming took off 0 bases at V and 7 bases at J, with 10 bases between the two ends. CDR3: CASSQDKGWNSPLHF. The CDR3 DNA is TGTGCCAGCAGCCAAGATAAGGGGTGGAATTCACCCCTCCACTTT.

In this sample, this clonotype turned up once. The gene calls are TRBV7-9 and TRBJ2-1; D perhaps matches TRBD1 (6 bases). This CDR3 has 16 residues. Trimming took off 4 bases at V and 12 bases at J, with 25 bases between the two ends. CDR1 and CDR2 (germline): SEHNR, FQNEAQ (reference sequence). The CDR3 region has the DNA TGTGCCAGCAGCTCGATCCGGACCGCCTCAGTCAGGGGGCAGTTCTTC. Protein product: CASSSIRTASVRGQFF.

The V and J genes are TRBV3-1 and TRBJ2-7; a possible D gene is TRBD2 (6 bases). Germline values: CDR1 LGHDT, CDR2 YNNKEL (reference sequence). V was shortened by 1 base and J by 2 bases, with 12 bases between the two germline ends. The CDR3 sequence is 15 residues long. DNA for the CDR3: TGTGCCAGCAGCCAAGCTCCCGGGGGAGCCTACGAGCAGTACTTC. This codes for CASSQAPGGAYEQYF.

The chain carries TRBV7-9 and TRBJ1-1; perhaps TRBD1 as D (5 bases). The CDR3 spans 14 residues. Germline CDR1 SEHNR, CDR2 FQNEAQ (reference sequence). V lost 1 base to trimming and J lost 3 bases, with 9 bases between them. The CDR3 DNA sequence: TGTGCCAGCAGCTTAGTTGGAGGGGACACTGAAGCTTTCTTT. It yields the protein CASSLVGGDTEAFF.

The V call is TRBV12-3 or TRBV12-4, the J call TRBJ2-1; 7 bases are shared with TRBD2. This CDR3 spans 15 amino acids. The ends lost 5 bases at V and 4 bases at J; junction bases unmatched: 8. CDR3 protein: CASSPAGASYNEQFF. The CDR3 DNA is TGTGCCAGCAGTCCTGCGGGAGCTTCTTACAATGAGCAGTTCTTC.

The rearrangement uses TRBV29-1 and TRBJ1-4, with 7 bases fitting TRBD1. The V gene end was trimmed by 6 bases and the J gene end by 5 bases; junction bases not matched to a gene: 6. Germline V gene lookup returns CDR1 SQVTM and CDR2 ANQGSEA. This CDR3 has 13 amino acids. The CDR3 sequence is CSVLTGSNEKLFF. The CDR3 DNA is TGCAGCGTCCTGACAGGGTCCAATGAAAAACTGTTTTTT. The whole variable domain, filled in from reference TRBV29-1 and TRBJ1-4, reads SAVISQKPSRDICQRGTSLTIQCQVDSQVTMMFWYRQQPGQSLTLIATANQGSEATYESGFVIDKFPISRPNLTFSTLTVSNMSPEDSSIYLCSVLTGSNEKLFFGSGTQLSVL.

The V call is TRBV23-1, the J call TRBJ2-1, with 8 bases aligning to TRBD2. TRBV23-1 is an ORF, with its function uncertain. The junction had 7 bases not matched to a gene; V was cut back by 2 bases and J by 7 bases. The CDR3 extends over 15 amino acids. The CDR3 loop is CASSQGDSGGNEQFF. CDR3 nucleotide sequence: TGCGCCAGCAGTCAAGGAGACAGCGGGGGTAATGAGCAGTTCTTC.

The genes are TRBV29-1 and TRBJ2-7; tentatively, D is TRBD1 (6 bases). The CDR3 totals 13 residues. V lost 6 bases, J lost 2 bases, and 14 bases lay in between. Germline values: CDR1 SQVTM, CDR2 ANQGSEA. The CDR3 DNA is TGCAGCGTGCACAGGGATGGCACCTACGAGCAGTACTTC. As protein: CSVHRDGTYEQYF.

The chain joins TRBV2 to TRBJ2-5; 10 bases agree with TRBD2. Germline values: CDR1 SNHLY, CDR2 FYNNEI. Germline trimming cut 6 bases from V and 1 base from J; bases unmatched to any gene: 5. The CDR3 contains 15 residues. CDR3 nucleotide sequence: TGTGCCAGCAGACCCCTAGCGGGAGCCCAAGAGACCCAGTACTTC. It codes for CASRPLAGAQETQYF.

The chain carries TRBV29-1 and TRBJ2-7, with D perhaps TRBD1 or TRBD2 (5 bases each). Trimming took off 3 bases at V and 6 bases at J, with 12 bases between the two ends. The germline V gene has CDR1 SQVTM and CDR2 ANQGSEA. The CDR3 consists of 12 residues. The CDR3, as DNA: TGCAGCGTTGAGGGGGTTCTTGGCGAGCAGTACTTC. Its translation is CSVEGVLGEQYF.